Shown below are 27 T cell receptor beta chains from a single sample sequenced in a study of blood T cell repertoires in COVID-19. TCRdb's table, derived via immunoSEQ multiplex PCR, lists solely in-frame clones and lacks some. The sample consists of about 140,000 clones, over 65% of them appearing once. Sequencing was done on a sample of peripheral blood. All receptors come from a human donor in a cohort sampled during active COVID-19.

The chain couples TRBV3-1 (or the pseudogene TRBV3-2) to TRBJ1-3; perhaps TRBD1 as D (5 bases). V was cut by 2 bases and J by 2 bases, with 10 bases left in between. Per germline, CDR1 LGHDT and CDR2 YNNKEL (reference sequence). The CDR3 has 15 amino acids. The CDR3 DNA is TGTGCCAGCAGCCAAAACGCGGGGCCTGGAAACACCATATATTTT. Amino acid sequence: CASSQNAGPGNTIYF.

The V gene is TRBV28, the J gene TRBJ2-1; the D gene is possibly TRBD2 (7 bases). Trimming stripped 7 bases from V and 4 bases from J, with 23 bases between. CDR1 and CDR2 (germline): MDHEN, SYDVKM. The CDR3 extends over 17 amino acids. For the CDR3, the DNA is TGTGCCAGCACTCGACGAGGGGGGGCATCGGGATACAATGAGCAGTTCTTC. It encodes CASTRRGGASGYNEQFF.

The chain recombines TRBV9 with TRBJ2-5, with D tentatively TRBD1 (5 bases). V was trimmed by 0 bases and J by 1 base, leaving 13 bases between them. Germline V CDR1 and CDR2: SGDLS, YYNGEE. The CDR3 contains 16 residues. In nucleotides, the CDR3 is TGTGCCAGCAGCGTAGGTGGCAGGGATGGCCAAGAGACCCAGTACTTC. This encodes CASSVGGRDGQETQYF.

The chain employs TRBV27 and TRBJ2-7, with TRBD1 matching over 8 bases. Trimming removed 2 bases from V and 0 bases from J; junction bases left unmatched: 3. The CDR3 is 15 residues long. In germline, CDR1 is MNHEY, CDR2 SMNVEV (reference sequence). The CDR3 loop is CASSLQGASSYEQYF. DNA for the CDR3: TGTGCCAGCAGTTTACAGGGGGCGAGCTCCTACGAGCAGTACTTC.

The V gene is TRBV15, the J gene TRBJ2-3, with 12 bases lining up with TRBD1. CDR3 size: 17 residues. Per germline, CDR1 LNHNV and CDR2 YYDKDF (reference sequence). V trimming: 8 bases; J trimming: 0 bases; junction bases outside the gene matches: 9. The CDR3 region is CATEAGTGGRSTDTQYF. CDR3 bases: TGTGCCACCGAAGCCGGGACAGGGGGCAGGAGCACAGATACGCAGTATTTT.

The chain uses TRBV7-9 and TRBJ1-2, with TRBD1 as a possible D gene (6 bases). In germline, CDR1 is SEHNR, CDR2 FQNEAQ (reference sequence). Deletions cut 5 bases from V and 2 bases from J, with 12 bases between. CDR3 length equals 14 residues. The CDR3 region is CASSPLTGNYGYTF. The CDR3 bases are TGTGCCAGCAGCCCGTTAACAGGGAACTATGGCTACACCTTC.

Here the CDR3 DNA reads TGCGCCAGCAGCTTGGCCTTTGCGGGAGGGTCTCGGGCCCCCTTCGGAGCCTACAATGAGCAGTTCTTC. It codes for CASSLAFAGGSRAPFGAYNEQFF. The chain recombines TRBV5-1 with TRBJ2-1; 9 nucleotides align to TRBD2. The CDR3 sequence is 23 residues long. CDR1 is SGHRS and CDR2 is YFSETQ in the germline V gene. With V trimmed by 0 bases and J by 2 bases, 24 bases remained unmatched.

The CDR3 sequence: CASSQGTGTGSWSNQPQHF. As DNA, the CDR3 is TGTGCCAGCAGCCAAGGTACCGGGACAGGGAGTTGGAGCAATCAGCCCCAGCATTTT. The V gene is TRBV3-1 (or the pseudogene TRBV3-2), the J gene TRBJ1-5; 9 positions match TRBD1. This CDR3 contains 19 residues. The germline V gene has CDR1 LGHDT and CDR2 YNNKEL (reference sequence). With V trimmed by 1 base and J by 1 base, 11 bases remained unmatched.

The rearrangement links TRBV21-1 to TRBJ2-2; the table calls TRBD1, which could not be checked here. TRBV21-1 is shown as a pseudogene. The CDR3 contains 14 residues. CDR3 protein: CASNPTANTGELFF. CDR3 nucleotides: TGTGCCAGCAACCCGACAGCGAACACCGGGGAGCTGTTTTTT.

The CDR3 loop reads CASSYQPSANNEQFF. The CDR3 DNA reads as TGTGCCAGCAGTTACCAGCCTAGCGCCAACAATGAGCAGTTCTTC. J is TRBJ2-1 and V is TRBV6-2 or TRBV6-3, with D tentatively TRBD2 (6 bases). Germline loops: CDR1 MNHEY, CDR2 SVGEGT. The CDR3 consists of 15 residues. Trimming took off 2 bases at V and 5 bases at J, with 13 bases between the two ends.

The V gene is TRBV20-1, the J gene TRBJ1-2; D gene uncertain. CDR1 DFQATT and CDR2 SNEGSKA come from the germline V gene (reference sequence). V was clipped by 3 bases and J by 7 bases, with 12 bases between them. The CDR3 runs 12 residues. For the CDR3, the DNA is TGCAGTGCTAGTTCCAGGCTCGGTGGCTACACCTTC. This encodes CSASSRLGGYTF.

The rearrangement joins TRBV5-1 to TRBJ1-6; D is perhaps TRBD1 (6 bases). V was pared by 3 bases and J by 5 bases, with 12 bases between. Per the germline V gene, CDR1 is SGHRS and CDR2 is YFSETQ. The length of the CDR3 is 15 residues. CDR3 nucleotides: TGCGCCAGCAGCTGGGAAACAGGGAATAATTCACCCCTCCACTTT. This translates into CASSWETGNNSPLHF.

The chain carries TRBV27 and TRBJ1-4, with D uncertain. Germline V lookup: CDR1 MNHEY, CDR2 SMNVEV (reference sequence). V lost 3 bases, J lost 6 bases, and 8 bases lay in between. This CDR3 is 13 amino acids long. DNA of the CDR3: TGTGCCAGCAGTTTGTCTTTAGATGAAAAACTGTTTTTT. It codes for CASSLSLDEKLFF.

This clone appeared a single time. This rearrangement joins TRBV2 to TRBJ1-5, with 7 bases matching TRBD1. Trimming cost V 7 bases and J 1 base; bases outside gene matches: 7. Germline-derived CDR1 and CDR2 are SNHLY and FYNNEI. The CDR3 consists of 15 residues. The CDR3 nucleotides are TGTGCCAGCAACCCCGCAGGGGGAAGCAATCAGCCCCAGCATTTT. Its translation: CASNPAGGSNQPQHF.

This rearrangement joins TRBV10-3 to TRBJ2-7; 8 nucleotides agree with TRBD2. This CDR3 contains 13 residues. Germline V CDR1 and CDR2: ENHRY, SYGVKD. V shed 10 bases, J shed 0 bases, and the junction held 5 bases outside the gene matches. The CDR3, as DNA: TGTGCCACTGGGGCGGGGGGCTCCTACGAGCAGTACTTC. Its translation: CATGAGGSYEQYF.

The chain couples TRBV10-3 to TRBJ2-4; 7 nucleotides align to TRBD1. Germline CDR1 is ENHRY and CDR2 is SYGVKD. V dropped 2 bases and J dropped 0; count of bases not matched to a gene: 7. The CDR3 sequence is 17 residues long. The CDR3 DNA reads TGTGCCATCAGTGAGGGACGGACAGGTCAAGCCAAAAACATTCAGTACTTC. It codes for CAISEGRTGQAKNIQYF.

CDR3 in amino acids: CASSSTTRSTDTQYF. DNA for the CDR3: TGTGCCAGCAGCTCCACGACTAGATCCACAGATACGCAGTATTTT. J is TRBJ2-3 and V is TRBV5-8; perhaps TRBD2 as D (6 bases). Germline V gene lookup returns CDR1 SGHTS and CDR2 YDEGEE. Trimming stripped 3 bases from V and 2 bases from J, with 13 bases between. The CDR3 runs 15 residues. Combining the CDR3 with reference TRBV5-8 and TRBJ2-3 gives the whole variable domain EAGVTQSPTHLIKTRGQQATLRCSPISGHTSVYWYQQALGLGLQFLLWYDEGEERNRGNFPPRFSGRQFPNYSSELNVNALELEDSALYLCASSSTTRSTDTQYFGPGTRLTVL.

The gene calls are TRBV7-9 and TRBJ1-2; D may be TRBD1 (5 bases). The CDR3 has 14 amino acids. Trimming removed 5 bases from V and 11 bases from J, with 21 bases in between. Germline lookup yields CDR1 SEHNR and CDR2 FQNEAQ (reference sequence). The CDR3 region has the DNA TGTGCCAGCAGCCTCCCTTGGGGGGACGGTTCATACACCTTC. Its translation is CASSLPWGDGSYTF.

J is TRBJ1-5 and V is TRBV19; 7 nucleotides line up with TRBD1. The CDR3 runs 15 residues. The V and J ends lost 5 bases and 9 bases, in that order; junction bases with no gene match: 13. The germline CDR1 and CDR2 sequences are LNHDA and SQIVND (reference sequence). CDR3 in DNA: TGTGCCAGTAGTTACGACAGGGTACGCGCGGGGCCCCAGCATTTT. It yields the protein CASSYDRVRAGPQHF.

This clone showed up just a few times. The gene calls are TRBV5-1 and TRBJ1-2, with TRBD1 matching 7 bases. The CDR3 runs to 14 residues. CDR1 and CDR2 (germline): SGHRS, YFSETQ. V lost 4 bases to trimming and J lost 0 bases; unmatched junction nucleotides: 3. CDR3 sequence reads: CASSQGQPNYGYTF. CDR3 DNA: TGCGCCAGCAGCCAGGGACAGCCTAACTATGGCTACACCTTC.

The rearrangement joins TRBV25-1 to TRBJ1-1; a possible D gene is TRBD1 (5 bases). The germline V gene has CDR1 MGHDK and CDR2 SYGVNS. This CDR3 comprises 13 residues. Trimming removed 7 bases at V and 3 bases at J, with 12 bases between. The CDR3 DNA follows: TGTGCCAGCACGGGGGAGACGGACACTGAAGCTTTCTTT. Translation gives CASTGETDTEAFF.

The CDR3, as DNA: TGTGCCAGCAGAGCGGGGACAGGGGGCTACGAGCAGTACTTC. Translation gives CASRAGTGGYEQYF. This rearrangement joins TRBV27 to TRBJ2-7, with 11 bases aligning to TRBD1. The germline gives CDR1 MNHEY, CDR2 SMNVEV (reference sequence). The V and J ends lost 6 bases and 3 bases, in that order; junction bases with no gene match: 4. The CDR3 runs 14 residues.

The rearrangement links TRBV28 to TRBJ1-1; a weak D match, TRBD1 (5 bases). The CDR3 length is 12 residues. Trimming left V 6 bases short and J 1 base short, with 6 bases between. CDR1 MDHEN and CDR2 SYDVKM come from the germline V gene. The DNA of the CDR3 is TGTGCCAGCAGAAGGGGGAACACTGAAGCTTTCTTT. This sequence encodes CASRRGNTEAFF.

This chain links TRBV3-1 (or the pseudogene TRBV3-2) with TRBJ2-5; weak D call: TRBD2 (5 bases). CDR1 LGHDT and CDR2 YNNKEL come from the germline V gene (reference sequence). This CDR3 spans 14 amino acids. The V end lost 1 base, the J end lost 5 bases, and 11 bases lay between the germline ends. This CDR3 is CASSQGPASETQYF. The CDR3 nucleotides read TGTGCCAGCAGCCAAGGTCCTGCTAGCGAGACCCAGTACTTC.

The chain is built from TRBV6-1 and TRBJ2-7; D possibly corresponds to TRBD1 (6 bases). Trimming took 4 bases from V and 0 from J, leaving 19 bases between them. The CDR3 is 17 amino acids. The germline gives CDR1 MNHNS, CDR2 SASEGT. CDR3 protein: CASSGPLRGGFSYEQYF. In DNA form, the CDR3 reads TGTGCCAGCAGTGGGCCCCTCAGGGGTGGGTTCTCCTACGAGCAGTACTTC.

This clone was counted between two and nine times. The chain combines TRBV30 with TRBJ1-5; D might be TRBD1 (5 bases). Germline V lookup: CDR1 GTSNPN, CDR2 SVGIG (reference sequence). The CDR3 is 14 residues long. Trimming cost V 4 bases and J 4 bases, with 14 bases left between them. Here the CDR3 reads CAWTPRGINQPQHF. For the CDR3, the DNA is TGTGCCTGGACTCCTAGGGGAATTAATCAGCCCCAGCATTTT. The full variable domain, with the rest looked up from reference TRBV30 and TRBJ1-5, is SQTIHQWPATLVQPVGSPLSLECTVEGTSNPNLYWYRQAAGRGLQLLFYSVGIGQISSEVPQNLSASRPQDRQFILSSKKLLLSDSGFYLCAWTPRGINQPQHFGDGTRLSIL.

This sequence joins TRBV4-1 and TRBJ2-5; D may be TRBD2 (6 bases). The length of the CDR3 is 14 residues. V gave up 2 bases and J gave up 4 bases, with 11 bases separating them. The V gene's germline CDR1 is MGHRA and CDR2 YSYEKL. The CDR3 DNA sequence: TGCGCCAGCAGCCAATCGGGACTTATAGAGACCCAGTACTTC. Amino acids: CASSQSGLIETQYF.